Below, 8 T cell receptor beta chains from the same sample are listed, as sequenced in a study of T-cell memory formation after mild COVID-19. TCRdb re-called the 5' RACE reads through MiXCR, storing one row per CDR3 protein. The table lists some 300,000 distinct CDR3 sequences, 20% to 25% of them singletons. Material for sequencing was PBMCs or a T cell subset sorted from them (not recorded which). These receptors were obtained from a young man who had mild COVID-19 (a few samples of this study predate the infection). Cell type and time point are not known.

This clonotype was found a few times. The chain uses TRBV11-2 and TRBJ2-7; perhaps TRBD1 as D (5 bases). CDR1 is SGHAT, CDR2 FQNNGV, per germline. The CDR3 has 14 amino acids. Trimming took off 0 bases at V and 5 bases at J, with 11 bases between the two ends. The chain's CDR3 is CASSLDRTFHEQYF. The DNA for the CDR3 is TGTGCCAGCAGCTTAGATCGGACATTTCACGAGCAGTACTTC.

In its sample, this clonotype was seen many times. The chain joins TRBV7-8 to TRBJ1-1; tentative D call: TRBD1 (5 bases). Germline CDR1 and CDR2: SGHVS and FQNEAQ. V dropped 5 bases and J dropped 6 bases, with 10 bases sitting between them. This CDR3 comprises 12 residues. CDR3 protein: CASSVDRSEAFF. The CDR3 coding sequence is TGTGCCAGCAGCGTTGACAGATCTGAAGCTTTCTTT. The full variable domain, in which reference TRBV7-8 and TRBJ1-1 provide the parts outside the CDR3, is GAGVSQSPRYKVAKRGQDVALRCDPISGHVSLFWYQQALGQGPEFLTYFQNEAQLDKSGLPSDRFFAERPEGSVSTLKIQRTQQEDSAVYLCASSVDRSEAFFGQGTRLTVV.

This clonotype was recorded a few times. This chain connects TRBV5-1 to TRBJ2-7, with D uncertain. Germline V lookup: CDR1 SGHRS, CDR2 YFSETQ. Deletions cut 4 bases from V and 5 bases from J, with 16 bases between. The CDR3 spans 14 residues. The CDR3 DNA is TGCGCCAGCAGCGCCCCTTGGCCCGACCACGAGCAGTACTTC. This encodes CASSAPWPDHEQYF.

The gene calls are TRBV5-5 and TRBJ1-2; possibly TRBD1 for D (6 bases). V was trimmed by 0 bases and J by 12 bases, leaving 12 bases between them. Germline lookup yields CDR1 SGHKS and CDR2 YYEKEE (reference sequence). This CDR3 region has 12 residues. CDR3 amino acids: CASSLVGGEDTF. CDR3 sequence (DNA): TGTGCCAGCAGCTTGGTAGGGGGAGAGGACACCTTC.

The V and J genes are TRBV6-6 and TRBJ2-5; 7 bases fit TRBD1. The CDR3 extends over 16 amino acids. In germline, CDR1 is MNHNY, CDR2 SVGAGI (reference sequence). Losses at the gene ends were 5 bases for V and 0 bases for J; bases not matched to a gene: 9. CDR3: CASSIRQGTYQETQYF. The CDR3 DNA reads TGTGCCAGCAGTATACGACAGGGAACGTACCAAGAGACCCAGTACTTC.

This clonotype was counted between two and nine times. The chain carries TRBV7-9 and TRBJ2-5; maybe TRBD1 (5 bases). V lost 5 bases, J lost 7 bases, and 11 bases lay in between. Germline CDR1 and CDR2: SEHNR and FQNEAQ (reference sequence). This CDR3 spans 12 amino acids. The CDR3 loop is CASSQGFRTQYF. The CDR3 DNA sequence: TGTGCCAGCAGCCAGGGATTCCGGACCCAGTACTTC.

The chain joins TRBV20-1 to TRBJ2-5; D perhaps matches TRBD2 (6 bases). Trimming removed 5 bases at V and 5 bases at J, with 15 bases between. The CDR3 has 13 amino acids. Germline V gene sequence: CDR1 DFQATT, CDR2 SNEGSKA (reference sequence). In DNA form, the CDR3 reads TGCAGTGCTCCTACTTCGGGGAGGGAGACCCAGTACTTC. This sequence encodes CSAPTSGRETQYF.

The chain carries TRBV7-2 and TRBJ1-6; D gene unclear. Trimming took off 7 bases at V and 4 bases at J, with 11 bases between the two ends. Per the germline V gene, CDR1 is SGHTA and CDR2 is FQGNSA. This CDR3 is 14 amino acids long. The CDR3: CASTDGSYNSPLHF. The CDR3 bases are TGTGCCAGCACCGACGGTAGTTATAATTCACCCCTCCACTTT.